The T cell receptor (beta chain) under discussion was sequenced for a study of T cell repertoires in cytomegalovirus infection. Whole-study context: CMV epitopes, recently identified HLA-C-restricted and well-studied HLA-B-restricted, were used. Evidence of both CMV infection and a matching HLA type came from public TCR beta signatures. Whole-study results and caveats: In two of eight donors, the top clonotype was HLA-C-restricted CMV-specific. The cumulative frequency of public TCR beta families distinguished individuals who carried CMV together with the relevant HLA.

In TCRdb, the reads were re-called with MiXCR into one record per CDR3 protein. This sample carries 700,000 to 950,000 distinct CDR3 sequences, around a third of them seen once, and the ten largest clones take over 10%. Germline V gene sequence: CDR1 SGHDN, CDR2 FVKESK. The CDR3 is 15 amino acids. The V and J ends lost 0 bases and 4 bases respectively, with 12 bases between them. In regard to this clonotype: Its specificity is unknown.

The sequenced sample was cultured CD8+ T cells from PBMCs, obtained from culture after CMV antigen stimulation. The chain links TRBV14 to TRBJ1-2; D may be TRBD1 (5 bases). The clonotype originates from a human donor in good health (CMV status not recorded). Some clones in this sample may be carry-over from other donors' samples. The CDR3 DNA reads TGTGCCAGCAGCCAAGACCTCGACAGCTCCTATGGCTACACCTTC. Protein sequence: CASSQDLDSSYGYTF.